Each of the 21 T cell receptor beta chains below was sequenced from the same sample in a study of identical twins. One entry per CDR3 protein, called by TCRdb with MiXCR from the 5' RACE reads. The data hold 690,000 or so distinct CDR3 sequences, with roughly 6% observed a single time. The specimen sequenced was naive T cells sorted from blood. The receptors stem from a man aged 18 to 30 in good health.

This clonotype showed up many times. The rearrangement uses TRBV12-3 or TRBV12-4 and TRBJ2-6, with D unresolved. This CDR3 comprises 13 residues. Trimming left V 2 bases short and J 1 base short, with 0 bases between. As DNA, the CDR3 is TGTGCCAGCAGTTTATCTGGGGCCAACGTCCTGACTTTC. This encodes CASSLSGANVLTF.

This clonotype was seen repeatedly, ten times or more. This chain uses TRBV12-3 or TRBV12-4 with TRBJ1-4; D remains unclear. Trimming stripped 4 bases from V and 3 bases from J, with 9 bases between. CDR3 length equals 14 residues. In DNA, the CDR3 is TGTGCCAGCAGTTCACGGGGTTCTAATGAAAAACTGTTTTTT. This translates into CASSSRGSNEKLFF.

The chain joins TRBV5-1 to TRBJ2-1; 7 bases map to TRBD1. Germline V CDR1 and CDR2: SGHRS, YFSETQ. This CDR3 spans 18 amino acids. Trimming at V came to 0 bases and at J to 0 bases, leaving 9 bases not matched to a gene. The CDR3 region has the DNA TGCGCCAGCAGCTTGGCCGGGACAGTATACAGCTCCTACAATGAGCAGTTCTTC. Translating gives CASSLAGTVYSSYNEQFF.

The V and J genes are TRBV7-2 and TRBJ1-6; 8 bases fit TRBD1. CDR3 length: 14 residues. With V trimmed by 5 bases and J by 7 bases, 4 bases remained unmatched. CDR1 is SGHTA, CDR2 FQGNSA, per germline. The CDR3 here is CASSTRTGNSPLHF. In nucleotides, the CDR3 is TGTGCCAGCAGCACCCGGACAGGGAATTCACCCCTCCACTTT.

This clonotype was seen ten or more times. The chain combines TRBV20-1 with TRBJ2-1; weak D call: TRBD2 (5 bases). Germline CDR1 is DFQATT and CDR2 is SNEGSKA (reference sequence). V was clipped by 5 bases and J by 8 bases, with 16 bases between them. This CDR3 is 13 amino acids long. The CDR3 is CSAQTTTRDEQFF. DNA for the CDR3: TGCAGTGCTCAGACTACCACTAGAGATGAGCAGTTCTTC.

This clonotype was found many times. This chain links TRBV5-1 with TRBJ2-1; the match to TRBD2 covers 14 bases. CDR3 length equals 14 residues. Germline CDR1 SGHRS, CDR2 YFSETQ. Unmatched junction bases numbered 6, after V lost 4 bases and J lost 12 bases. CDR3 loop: CASSPGLAGVGQFF. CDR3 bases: TGCGCCAGCAGCCCGGGACTAGCGGGAGTTGGGCAGTTCTTC.

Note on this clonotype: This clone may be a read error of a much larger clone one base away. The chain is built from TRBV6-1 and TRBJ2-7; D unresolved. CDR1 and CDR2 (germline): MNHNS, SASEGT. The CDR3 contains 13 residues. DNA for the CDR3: TGTGCCAGCAGTCACAGCCGCTCCTACGAGCGGTACTTC. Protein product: CASSHSRSYERYF.

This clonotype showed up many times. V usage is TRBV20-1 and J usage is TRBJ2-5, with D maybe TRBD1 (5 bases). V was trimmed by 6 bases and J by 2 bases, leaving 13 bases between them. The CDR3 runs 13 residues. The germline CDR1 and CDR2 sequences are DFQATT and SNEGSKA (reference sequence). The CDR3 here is CSAMTVRQETQYF. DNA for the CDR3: TGCAGTGCCATGACAGTTAGGCAAGAGACCCAGTACTTC.

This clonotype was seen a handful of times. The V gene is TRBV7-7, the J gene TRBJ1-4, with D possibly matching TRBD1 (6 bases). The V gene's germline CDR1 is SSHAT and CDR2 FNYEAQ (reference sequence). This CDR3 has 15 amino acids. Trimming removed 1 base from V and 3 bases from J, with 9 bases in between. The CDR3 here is CASSLETGPNEKLFF. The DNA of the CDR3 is TGTGCCAGCAGCTTAGAAACAGGGCCTAATGAAAAACTGTTTTTT.

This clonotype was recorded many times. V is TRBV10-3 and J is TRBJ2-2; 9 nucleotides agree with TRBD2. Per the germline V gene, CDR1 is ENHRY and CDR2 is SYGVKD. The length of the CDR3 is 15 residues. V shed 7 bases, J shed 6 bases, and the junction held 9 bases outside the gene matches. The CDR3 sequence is CAIKERTSEAGELFF. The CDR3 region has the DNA TGTGCCATCAAAGAAAGGACTAGCGAGGCCGGGGAGCTGTTTTTT.

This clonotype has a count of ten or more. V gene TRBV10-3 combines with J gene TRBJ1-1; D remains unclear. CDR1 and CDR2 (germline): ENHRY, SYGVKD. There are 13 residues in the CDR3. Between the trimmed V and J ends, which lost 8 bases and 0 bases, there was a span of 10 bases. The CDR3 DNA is TGTGCCATCCACAACGCCCTGAACACTGAAGCTTTCTTT. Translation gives CAIHNALNTEAFF.

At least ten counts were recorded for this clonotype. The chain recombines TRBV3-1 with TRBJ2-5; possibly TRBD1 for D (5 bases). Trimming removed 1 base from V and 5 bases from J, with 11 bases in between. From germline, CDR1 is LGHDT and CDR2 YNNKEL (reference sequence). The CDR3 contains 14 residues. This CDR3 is CASSQGRRVETQYF. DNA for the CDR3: TGTGCCAGCAGCCAAGGACGCAGGGTGGAGACCCAGTACTTC.

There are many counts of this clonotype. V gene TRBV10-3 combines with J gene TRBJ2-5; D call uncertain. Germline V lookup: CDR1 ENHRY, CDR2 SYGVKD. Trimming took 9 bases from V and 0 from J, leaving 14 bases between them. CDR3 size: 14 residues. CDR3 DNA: TGTGCCATACGTCTACAGCAAAACCAAGAGACCCAGTACTTC. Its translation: CAIRLQQNQETQYF.

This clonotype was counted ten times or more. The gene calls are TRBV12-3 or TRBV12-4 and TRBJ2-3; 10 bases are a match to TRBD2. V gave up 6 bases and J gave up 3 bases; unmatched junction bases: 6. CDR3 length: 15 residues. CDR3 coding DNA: TGTGCCAGCAGACTCACTAGCGGGATAACAGATACGCAGTATTTT. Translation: CASRLTSGITDTQYF.

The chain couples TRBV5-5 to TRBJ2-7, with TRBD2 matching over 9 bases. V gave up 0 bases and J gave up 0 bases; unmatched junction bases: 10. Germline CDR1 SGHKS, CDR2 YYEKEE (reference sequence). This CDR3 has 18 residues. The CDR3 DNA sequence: TGTGCCAGCAGCTTGGTCGAGCTAGCGGGATGGGCCTCCTACGAGCAGTACGTC. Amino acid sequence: CASSLVELAGWASYEQYV.

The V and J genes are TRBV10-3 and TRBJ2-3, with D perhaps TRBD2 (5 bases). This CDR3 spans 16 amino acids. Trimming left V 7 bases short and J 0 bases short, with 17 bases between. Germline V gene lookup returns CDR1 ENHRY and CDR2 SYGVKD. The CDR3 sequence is CAIKLTPSGSTDTQYF. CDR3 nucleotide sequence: TGTGCCATCAAGCTTACCCCCAGCGGTAGCACAGATACGCAGTATTTT.

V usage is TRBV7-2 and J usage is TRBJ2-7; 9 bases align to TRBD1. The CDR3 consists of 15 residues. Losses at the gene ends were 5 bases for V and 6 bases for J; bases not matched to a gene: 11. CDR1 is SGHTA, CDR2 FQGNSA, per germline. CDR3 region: CASSPGTGKGSEQYF. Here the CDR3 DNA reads TGTGCCAGCAGCCCCGGGACAGGGAAGGGAAGCGAGCAGTACTTC.

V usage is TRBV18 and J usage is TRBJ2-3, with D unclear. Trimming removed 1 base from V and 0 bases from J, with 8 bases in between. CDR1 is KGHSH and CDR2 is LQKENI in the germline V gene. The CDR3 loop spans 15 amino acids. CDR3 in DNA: TGTGCCAGCTCACCACTAAGTTCTAGCACAGATACGCAGTATTTT. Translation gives CASSPLSSSTDTQYF. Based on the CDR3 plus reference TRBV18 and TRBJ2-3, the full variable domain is NAGVMQNPRHLVRRRGQEARLRCSPMKGHSHVYWYRQLPEEGLKFMVYLQKENIIDESGMPKERFSAEFPKEGPSILRIQQVVRGDSAAYFCASSPLSSSTDTQYFGPGTRLTVL.

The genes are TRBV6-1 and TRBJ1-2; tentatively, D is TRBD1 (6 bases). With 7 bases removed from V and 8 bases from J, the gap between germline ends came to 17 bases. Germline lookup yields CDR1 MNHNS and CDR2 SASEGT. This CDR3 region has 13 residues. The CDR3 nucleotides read TGTGCCAGCAACCAACGGGGGGCTGGCGGCTACACCTTC. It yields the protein CASNQRGAGGYTF.

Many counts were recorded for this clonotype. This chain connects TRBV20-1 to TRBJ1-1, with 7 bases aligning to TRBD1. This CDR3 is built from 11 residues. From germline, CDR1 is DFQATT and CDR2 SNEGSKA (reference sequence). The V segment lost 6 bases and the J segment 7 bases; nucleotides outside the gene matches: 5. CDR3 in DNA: TGCAGTGCAAGACCAGGGGGTGAAGCTTTCTTT. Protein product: CSARPGGEAFF.

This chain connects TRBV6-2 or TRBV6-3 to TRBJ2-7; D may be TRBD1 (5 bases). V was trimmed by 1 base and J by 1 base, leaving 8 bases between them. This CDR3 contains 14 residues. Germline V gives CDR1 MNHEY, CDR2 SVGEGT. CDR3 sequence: CASSYLAGSYEQYV. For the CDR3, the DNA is TGTGCCAGCAGTTACTTGGCAGGGTCCTACGAGCAGTACGTC.